This T cell receptor beta chain was obtained from a study of T cells after yellow fever vaccination. Study at large: Those fractions that held only low numbers of cells were prepared using the SMART-Seq v4 Ultra Low Input RNA kit.

The sample holds a few counts of this clonotype. No antigen is known for it. Overall study findings and caveats: Contamination by abundant bulk-population clonotypes could be present in FACS-sorted repertoires.

Germline V lookup: CDR1 MNHNY, CDR2 SVGAGI (reference sequence). V gave up 6 bases and J gave up 3 bases, with 23 bases separating them. This CDR3 is built from 17 residues. Generation of TCR cDNA used 5'RACE template switching (which added a universal primer site and UMIs). TCRdb analysed the 5' RACE reads with MiXCR anew, one entry per CDR3 protein. The sample carries some 97,000 distinct CDR3 sequences, around 5.8% recorded once. The chain joins TRBV6-6 to TRBJ2-5; TRBD2 is a possible D gene (6 bases). The sequence derives from a man aged 18 to 29 who received the YFV17D yellow fever vaccine. The input for sequencing was CD8+ T cells sorted from PBMCs, taken 10 days after the yellow fever booster vaccination. The CDR3 loop is CASSLILGGLGEETQYF. The CDR3, as DNA: TGTGCCAGCAGCCTTATCCTTGGGGGGTTAGGAGAAGAGACCCAGTACTTC.